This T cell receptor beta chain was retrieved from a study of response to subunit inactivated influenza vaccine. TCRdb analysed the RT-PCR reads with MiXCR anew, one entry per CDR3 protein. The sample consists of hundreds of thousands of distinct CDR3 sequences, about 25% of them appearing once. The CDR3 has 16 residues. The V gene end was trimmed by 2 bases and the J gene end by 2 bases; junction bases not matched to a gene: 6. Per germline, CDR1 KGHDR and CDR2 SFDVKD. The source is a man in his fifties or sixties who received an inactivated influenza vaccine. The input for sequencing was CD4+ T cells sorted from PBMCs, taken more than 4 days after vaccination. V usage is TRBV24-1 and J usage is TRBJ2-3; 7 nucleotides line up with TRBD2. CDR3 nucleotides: TGTGCCACCAGTGATTGGGAGCGGGGAAACACAGATACGCAGTATTTT. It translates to CATSDWERGNTDTQYF.